The 24 T cell receptor beta chains reported below all come from one sample, sequenced in a study of blood T cell repertoires in COVID-19 (dated by TCRdb to about 2020). The library came from the immunoSEQ multiplex PCR assay. TCRdb stores this immuneACCESS table with in-frame sequences only. Part of the clones is absent; in the studies checked, under half of the shortfall reflects unresolved V genes, and no reason is known for the rest. The sample has roughly 54,000 clones on record, approximately 80% of them singletons. The ten largest clones represent about 2.4% of the sample. The material sequenced was peripheral blood. Every receptor here comes from a man aged 50-59 years with acute or convalescent COVID-19.

This clone came up once. The CDR3 DNA reads TGTGCCACCAGTGATTCCGGGACTTTGGGGGAGACCCAGTACTTC. It translates to CATSDSGTLGETQYF. The rearrangement joins TRBV24-1 to TRBJ2-5; possible D gene TRBD2, 6 bases. Germline V gives CDR1 KGHDR, CDR2 SFDVKD. The CDR3 loop spans 15 amino acids. The V end lost 2 bases, the J end lost 5 bases, and 14 bases lay between the germline ends.

The CDR3 region is CASSLPGQNTDTQYF. In nucleotides, the CDR3 is TGTGCCAGCAGCTTACCGGGACAGAACACAGATACGCAGTATTTT. V usage is TRBV5-4 and J usage is TRBJ2-3; 7 bases match TRBD1. The ends lost 2 bases at V and 2 bases at J; junction bases unmatched: 5. The CDR3 is 15 residues long. The germline CDR1 and CDR2 sequences are SGHNT and YYREEE (reference sequence).

The genes are TRBV29-1 and TRBJ2-1, with a tentative D call TRBD2 (5 bases). The CDR3 is made up of 12 amino acids. V gave up 1 base and J gave up 10 bases, with 11 bases separating them. Germline CDR1 and CDR2: SQVTM and ANQGSEA. The CDR3, as DNA: TGCAGCGTTGAAGGCCAGAGGAGGGAGCAGTTCTTC. This gives the protein CSVEGQRREQFF.

This clone was seen once. The chain joins TRBV5-6 to TRBJ2-7; 8 bases line up with TRBD1. Germline trimming cut 2 bases from V and 4 bases from J; bases unmatched to any gene: 8. This CDR3 comprises 15 residues. The germline gives CDR1 SGHDT, CDR2 YYEEEE. DNA of the CDR3: TGTGCCAGCAGCTTCGGGACAGGTGGTTGGTACGAGCAGTACTTC. Protein: CASSFGTGGWYEQYF.

V gene TRBV5-1 combines with J gene TRBJ2-5; unclear D gene. V lost 4 bases to trimming and J lost 5 bases, with 6 bases between them. Germline V gene lookup returns CDR1 SGHRS and CDR2 YFSETQ. CDR3 length equals 11 residues. CDR3 sequence: CASSQSETQYF. The DNA of the CDR3 is TGCGCCAGCAGCCAAAGCGAGACCCAGTACTTC.

This sequence joins TRBV7-9 and TRBJ2-1, with TRBD1 identical over 8 bases. V was pared by 1 base and J by 6 bases, with 5 bases of the junction left unmatched. CDR1 and CDR2 from the germline V gene are SEHNR and FQNEAQ (reference sequence). This CDR3 spans 15 amino acids. CDR3 nucleotides: TGTGCCAGCAGCTTAGTCCAGGGGGCTACCAATGAGCAGTTCTTC. Translated, it gives CASSLVQGATNEQFF.

This chain uses TRBV5-6 with TRBJ1-2, with D uncertain. This CDR3 is built from 13 residues. V lost 0 bases and J lost 8, with 11 bases in between. From germline, CDR1 is SGHDT and CDR2 YYEEEE. The CDR3 loop reads CASSLVGGHGYTF. The CDR3 DNA reads TGTGCCAGCAGCTTGGTTGGTGGGCACGGCTACACCTTC.

V usage is TRBV7-6 and J usage is TRBJ1-2; 7 nucleotides align to TRBD1. The CDR3 is 14 residues long. The V gene end was trimmed by 5 bases and the J gene end by 5 bases; junction bases not matched to a gene: 8. CDR1 and CDR2 from the germline V gene are SGHVS and FNYEAQ. In DNA form, the CDR3 reads TGTGCCAGCAGCCAGAGCCCAGGGGGGTATGGCTACACCTTC. Amino acids: CASSQSPGGYGYTF. The complete variable domain, with remaining parts taken from reference TRBV7-6 and TRBJ1-2, reads GAGVSQSPRYKVTKRGQDVALRCDPISGHVSLYWYRQALGQGPEFLTYFNYEAQQDKSGLPNDRFSAERPEGSISTLTIQRTEQRDSAMYRCASSQSPGGYGYTFGSGTRLTVV.

V and J are TRBV7-3 and TRBJ2-7; 7 bases line up with TRBD1. The V gene's germline CDR1 is SGHTA and CDR2 FQGTGA. This CDR3 has 15 amino acids. Trimming cost V 2 bases and J 6 bases; bases outside gene matches: 10. The CDR3 bases are TGTGCCAGCAGCTTAGACCGGGGACAGCTTAGCGAGCAGTACTTC. Amino acids: CASSLDRGQLSEQYF. Looking up the rest from reference TRBV7-3 and TRBJ2-7 gives the full variable domain: GAGVSQTPSNKVTEKGKYVELRCDPISGHTALYWYRQSLGQGPEFLIYFQGTGAADDSGLPNDRFFAVRPEGSVSTLKIQRTERGDSAVYLCASSLDRGQLSEQYFGPGTRLTVT.

The chain carries TRBV5-1 and TRBJ1-5; 10 nucleotides match TRBD1. Germline values: CDR1 SGHRS, CDR2 YFSETQ. The trim removed 1 base at V and 4 bases at J, leaving 5 bases unmatched. CDR3 length: 16 residues. The CDR3 bases are TGCGCCAGCAGCTTGCAAGGGACAGGGGAGAATCAGCCCCAGCATTTT. Translating it yields CASSLQGTGENQPQHF.

The chain combines TRBV7-7 with TRBJ2-5, with no clear D. V lost 5 bases, J lost 5 bases, and 18 bases lay in between. CDR1 is SSHAT, CDR2 FNYEAQ, per germline (reference sequence). This CDR3 is 15 amino acids long. CDR3 sequence (DNA): TGTGCCAGCAGCCCCGACATCGCCCGCCCGGAGACCCAGTACTTC. Encoded protein: CASSPDIARPETQYF. Using reference TRBV7-7 and TRBJ2-5 for the parts outside the CDR3, the full variable domain is GAGVSQSPRYKVTKRGQDVTLRCDPISSHATLYWYQQALGQGPEFLTYFNYEAQPDKSGLPSDRFSAERPEGSISTLTIQRTEQRDSAMYRCASSPDIARPETQYFGPGTRLLVL.

This clone is a singleton in its sample. The V and J genes are TRBV5-4 and TRBJ2-3; the D is unclear. Germline V gives CDR1 SGHNT, CDR2 YYREEE (reference sequence). The CDR3 is 11 residues long. The germline V and J ends were trimmed by 4 bases and 5 bases, with 5 bases remaining between them. The CDR3 DNA reads TGTGCCAGCAGCACCAGAGATACGCAGTATTTT. The encoded protein is CASSTRDTQYF.

V and J are TRBV19 and TRBJ2-1, with TRBD1 identical over 7 bases. Germline lookup yields CDR1 LNHDA and CDR2 SQIVND (reference sequence). J lost 5 bases, V lost 2 bases, and 6 bases had no gene match. The CDR3 loop spans 15 amino acids. CDR3 amino acids: CASSIWDSPDNEQFF. In DNA form, the CDR3 reads TGTGCCAGTAGTATATGGGACAGCCCAGACAATGAGCAGTTCTTC. Using reference TRBV19 and TRBJ2-1 for the parts outside the CDR3, the full variable domain is DGGITQSPKYLFRKEGQNVTLSCEQNLNHDAMYWYRQDPGQGLRLIYYSQIVNDFQKGDIAEGYSVSREKKESFPLTVTSAQKNPTAFYLCASSIWDSPDNEQFFGPGTRLTVL.

The CDR3 DNA reads as TGCGCCAGCAGCTTGGCGGGACAACCAAACACCATATATTTT. It yields the protein CASSLAGQPNTIYF. The chain carries TRBV5-1 and TRBJ1-3; D may be TRBD1 (6 bases). The CDR3 has 14 residues. With 0 bases removed from V and 6 bases from J, the gap between germline ends came to 10 bases. Germline V gene lookup returns CDR1 SGHRS and CDR2 YFSETQ.

The CDR3 reads CASSSGQGAETQYF. Written as DNA, the CDR3 is TGCGCCAGCAGCTCCGGACAGGGGGCAGAGACCCAGTACTTC. V and J are TRBV5-1 and TRBJ2-5; 11 bases are a match to TRBD1. Trimming removed 3 bases from V and 4 bases from J; junction bases left unmatched: 2. Germline CDR1 and CDR2: SGHRS and YFSETQ. The CDR3 length is 14 residues. Full variable domain (remainder filled in from reference TRBV5-1 and TRBJ2-5): KAGVTQTPRYLIKTRGQQVTLSCSPISGHRSVSWYQQTPGQGLQFLFEYFSETQRNKGNFPGRFSGRQFSNSRSEMNVSTLELGDSALYLCASSSGQGAETQYFGPGTRLLVL.

The rearrangement links TRBV6-5 to TRBJ1-2; D unclear. Germline V lookup: CDR1 MNHEY, CDR2 SVGAGI. The germline V and J ends were trimmed by 7 bases and 8 bases, with 14 bases remaining between them. The CDR3 length is 12 residues. CDR3 region: CASTAPGKGYTF. The CDR3 nucleotides read TGTGCCAGCACAGCTCCGGGGAAAGGCTACACCTTC.

The chain recombines TRBV5-5 with TRBJ2-7; 8 nucleotides match TRBD1. Per the germline V gene, CDR1 is SGHKS and CDR2 is YYEKEE (reference sequence). Germline trimming cut 4 bases from V and 3 bases from J; bases unmatched to any gene: 6. The CDR3 totals 14 residues. The CDR3 region is CASSPGQALYEQYF. In nucleotides, the CDR3 is TGTGCCAGCAGCCCGGGACAGGCGCTCTACGAGCAGTACTTC.

The gene calls are TRBV4-1 and TRBJ2-2, with D uncertain. Germline V lookup: CDR1 MGHRA, CDR2 YSYEKL. There are 14 residues in the CDR3. V lost 0 bases to trimming and J lost 5 bases, with 7 bases between them. CDR3 sequence reads: CASSQEYRTGELFF. CDR3 in DNA: TGCGCCAGCAGCCAAGAGTATAGAACCGGGGAGCTGTTTTTT.

The chain joins TRBV24-1 to TRBJ2-1, with D unresolved. V was clipped by 1 base and J by 2 bases, with 8 bases between them. This CDR3 region has 15 residues. The germline V gene has CDR1 KGHDR and CDR2 SFDVKD. The CDR3 loop is CATSDLRGPYNEQFF. In nucleotides, the CDR3 is TGTGCCACCAGTGATTTACGCGGTCCCTACAATGAGCAGTTCTTC.

This rearrangement joins TRBV27 to TRBJ2-7; D unresolved. This CDR3 is built from 13 residues. CDR1 is MNHEY, CDR2 SMNVEV, per germline (reference sequence). The germline V and J ends were trimmed by 3 bases and 5 bases, with 11 bases remaining between them. The CDR3 DNA reads TGTGCCAGCAGTTTCACCCAAAGAGACGAGCAGTACTTC. As protein: CASSFTQRDEQYF.

The chain uses TRBV19 and TRBJ1-1; D perhaps matches TRBD1 (6 bases). The ends were cut back, 4 bases at V and 1 base at J, with 13 bases in the middle. Looked up from germline, CDR1 is LNHDA and CDR2 is SQIVND (reference sequence). This CDR3 spans 15 amino acids. CDR3 region: CASSRGTLGNTEAFF. For the CDR3, the DNA is TGTGCCAGTAGTAGAGGGACACTTGGGAACACTGAAGCTTTCTTT.

The CDR3 sequence: CASSLTRDYEQYF. The CDR3 coding sequence is TGCGCCAGCAGCTTGACCCGGGACTACGAGCAGTACTTC. This chain connects TRBV5-1 to TRBJ2-7; TRBD2 might be the D (5 bases). CDR1 and CDR2 (germline): SGHRS, YFSETQ. V was clipped by 1 base and J by 3 bases, with 8 bases between them. CDR3 size: 13 residues.

CDR3 DNA: TGTGCCAGCAGTGACAGGGGAACTAATGAAAAACTGTTTTTT. Its protein product is CASSDRGTNEKLFF. The V and J genes are TRBV2 and TRBJ1-4; the D gene is possibly TRBD1 (6 bases). Looked up from germline, CDR1 is SNHLY and CDR2 is FYNNEI. The CDR3 consists of 14 residues. Trimming left V 3 bases short and J 1 base short, with 6 bases between.

The chain carries TRBV10-3 and TRBJ2-1, with 7 bases identical to TRBD2. Trimming removed 7 bases from V and 10 bases from J; junction bases left unmatched: 16. The CDR3 length is 15 residues. Germline CDR1 is ENHRY and CDR2 is SYGVKD. The CDR3 is CAITPSSGGLGEQFF. CDR3 bases: TGTGCCATCACACCCAGCTCGGGAGGACTAGGAGAGCAGTTCTTC.